This T cell receptor (beta chain) was obtained from a study of T cells in Graves' hyperthyroidism and ophthalmopathy. The CDR3 has 20 residues. The V end lost 2 bases, the J end lost 2 bases, and 29 bases lay between the germline ends. The germline V gene has CDR1 DFQATT and CDR2 SNEGSKA (reference sequence). Each diagnosis drew on symptoms, thyroxine, TRAb, thyroid ultrasound and orbital computed tomography findings. Source material for PBMCs was 10 ml fresh peripheral blood. Whole-study findings and limits: A median around 6 months before onset, the model predicted ophthalmopathy.

The TCR beta CDR3 regions underwent amplification using RNA transcripts as the source. HTBI primers were used for first-round RT-PCR of the TCR CDR3. MiXCR, applied by TCRdb to the multiplex PCR reads, yields one record per CDR3 protein. The data show 250,000 to 300,000 distinct CDR3 sequences, over 15% seen once. In the case of this clonotype: What it recognizes is unknown.

The rearrangement uses TRBV20-1 and TRBJ2-3; D unresolved. The TCR comes from a woman aged 60-75 years with Graves' ophthalmopathy. Sequencing was performed on blood. In nucleotides, the CDR3 is TGCAGTGCTAGATTACCCCCAGGTCGGTCGCCAATGGCTAACACAGATACGCAGTATTTT. Its protein product is CSARLPPGRSPMANTDTQYF.